This TCR beta chain came from a study of shared T cell receptors in the human thymus. The method was immunoSEQ multiplex PCR; TCRdb's version includes in-frame clones alone and lacks a portion of them. The data show 630,000 or so clones, approximately 89% seen once. The count of this clone is one. The sample also formed part of further work on human thymus T cells. From that study: Healthy Finnish infants undergoing corrective surgery for congenital heart defects were used as donors.

Sequenced: thymocytes. The source of this sequence is a boy in the first two years of life with a congenital heart defect.

The DNA for the CDR3 is TGTGCCAGCAGTAGACAGGGGGCGATACGTGACGAGCAGTACTTC. It encodes CASSRQGAIRDEQYF. The gene calls are TRBV2 and TRBJ2-7; 10 bases are shared with TRBD1. With 5 bases clipped from V and 5 bases from J, the junction kept 9 bases outside the gene matches. The length of the CDR3 is 15 residues. Germline V gives CDR1 SNHLY, CDR2 FYNNEI. Full variable domain (outside the CDR3, taken from reference TRBV2 and TRBJ2-7): EPEVTQTPSHQVTQMGQEVILRCVPISNHLYFYWYRQILGQKVEFLVSFYNNEISEKSEIFDDQFSVERPDGSNFTLKIRSTKLEDSAMYFCASSRQGAIRDEQYFGPGTRLTVT.